This T cell receptor (beta chain) derives from a study of CD8 T cells in Susac syndrome. The trim removed 0 bases at V and 3 bases at J, leaving 2 bases unmatched. Germline CDR1 reads MNHEY; CDR2 reads SVGAGI. The CDR3 covers 15 residues. This clonotype was recorded only once. RNA was extracted with the RNeasy kit, and a quantity of about 0.45 to 1 ug was reverse transcribed using random hexamers. TCRdb re-called the immunoSEQ multiplex PCR reads with MiXCR, one entry per CDR3 protein. The sample includes about 210,000 distinct CDR3 sequences, 94% seen only once; the top ten take around 0.16%. The sequence came from a human donor with Susac syndrome. This chain connects TRBV6-5 to TRBJ2-1; 7 bases agree with TRBD2. Sequences were obtained from CD4+ T cells from PBMCs. CDR3 nucleotides: TGTGCCAGCAGTTACTCGACTAGCTACTACAATGAGCAGTTCTTC. Translation gives CASSYSTSYYNEQFF.